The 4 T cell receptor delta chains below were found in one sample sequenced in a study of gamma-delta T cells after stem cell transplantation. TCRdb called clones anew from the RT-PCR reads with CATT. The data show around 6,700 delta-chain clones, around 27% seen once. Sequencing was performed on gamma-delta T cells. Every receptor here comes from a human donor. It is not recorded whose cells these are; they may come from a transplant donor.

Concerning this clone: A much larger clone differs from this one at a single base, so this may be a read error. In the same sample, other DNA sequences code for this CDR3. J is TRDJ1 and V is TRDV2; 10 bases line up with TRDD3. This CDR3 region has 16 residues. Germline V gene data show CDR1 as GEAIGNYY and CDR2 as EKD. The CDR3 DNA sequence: TGCGCCTGTGACCTTACTGGGGGATCCTACACCGATAAACTCATCTTT. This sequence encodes CACDLTGGSYTDKLIF.

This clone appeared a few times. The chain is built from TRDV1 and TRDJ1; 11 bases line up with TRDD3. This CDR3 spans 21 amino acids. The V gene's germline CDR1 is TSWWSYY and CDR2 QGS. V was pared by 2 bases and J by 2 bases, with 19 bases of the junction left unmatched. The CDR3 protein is CALGESPSWPLGDKRTDKLIF. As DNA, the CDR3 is TGTGCTCTTGGGGAATCCCCTTCCTGGCCACTGGGGGATAAGCGGACCGATAAACTCATCTTT.

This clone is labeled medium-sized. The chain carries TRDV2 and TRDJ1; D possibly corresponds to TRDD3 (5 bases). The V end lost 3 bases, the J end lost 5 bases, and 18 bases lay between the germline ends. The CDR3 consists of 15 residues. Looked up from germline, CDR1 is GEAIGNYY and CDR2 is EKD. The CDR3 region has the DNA TGTGCCTGTGACTCGGTTCCCGTCCGGGGGGATAAACTCATCTTT. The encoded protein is CACDSVPVRGDKLIF.

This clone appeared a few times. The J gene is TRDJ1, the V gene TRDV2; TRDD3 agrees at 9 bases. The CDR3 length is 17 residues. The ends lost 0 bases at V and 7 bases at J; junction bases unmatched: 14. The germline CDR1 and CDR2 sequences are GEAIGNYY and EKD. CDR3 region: CACDTLGDFLPDGKLIF. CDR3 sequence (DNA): TGTGCCTGTGACACCCTGGGGGATTTTCTCCCTGACGGTAAACTCATCTTT.